The 25 T cell receptor beta chains presented below share a single source sample, sequenced in a study of T cell responses to AZD1222 COVID-19 vaccine (dated by TCRdb to the early 2020s). The sample's time point label, in plain terms: about 28 days (+/-7) after the second vaccine dose. The method was the immunoSEQ multiplex PCR assay. Imported from immuneACCESS, the table was reduced by TCRdb to in-frame sequences with V and J called. These copies leave out some clones; in studies compared against another copy, an unresolved V gene accounts for under half, and the cause of the remainder is not known. Counted in this sample were under 120,000 clones; roughly 87% of them appeared once. The ten largest clonotypes hold about 2.5% of the sample. The sequencing here drew on peripheral blood, taken 28 days after the second AZD1222 dose. The receptor set was obtained from an adult who received the AZD1222 COVID-19 vaccine.

J is TRBJ2-2 and V is TRBV5-4; 10 bases align to TRBD1. The CDR3 runs to 19 residues. The trim removed 3 bases at V and 5 bases at J, leaving 16 bases unmatched. Per the germline V gene, CDR1 is SGHNT and CDR2 is YYREEE (reference sequence). In nucleotides, the CDR3 is TGTGCCAGCAGCTCTCCGGGACAGGGGCCTCGAGAAAGGACCGGGGAGCTGTTTTTT. Protein product: CASSSPGQGPRERTGELFF.

The chain couples TRBV5-1 to TRBJ2-2, with D perhaps matching TRBD2 (5 bases). The germline V gene has CDR1 SGHRS and CDR2 YFSETQ. This CDR3 region has 16 residues. V was shortened by 0 bases and J by 4 bases, with 13 bases between the two germline ends. CDR3 coding DNA: TGCGCCAGCAGCTTGGCCGTTAGCGTGATCACCGGGGAGCTGTTTTTT. The encoded protein is CASSLAVSVITGELFF.

This chain uses TRBV6-1 with TRBJ2-7; D remains unclear. CDR3 length equals 13 residues. Trimming took 2 bases from V and 10 from J, leaving 15 bases between them. Germline CDR1 and CDR2: MNHNS and SASEGT. The CDR3 loop is CASSEKIEVSQYF. In nucleotides, the CDR3 is TGTGCCAGCAGTGAAAAAATCGAGGTATCTCAGTACTTC.

This rearrangement joins TRBV4-1 to TRBJ2-5, with D tentatively TRBD2 (6 bases). Deletions cut 4 bases from V and 5 bases from J, with 26 bases between. The CDR3 has 18 residues. Germline CDR1 MGHRA, CDR2 YSYEKL. CDR3: CASSRLSFGEASFETQYF. The CDR3 DNA is TGCGCCAGCAGCCGCCTGTCATTCGGGGAGGCAAGTTTCGAGACCCAGTACTTC.

The V and J genes are TRBV11-2 and TRBJ2-5; TRBD2 aligns across 8 bases. This CDR3 is built from 14 residues. Per germline, CDR1 SGHAT and CDR2 FQNNGV. Trimming at V came to 2 bases and at J to 5 bases, leaving 4 bases not matched to a gene. As DNA, the CDR3 is TGTGCCAGCAGCTTAAGCGGCGGGAGGGAGACCCAGTACTTC. Amino acid sequence: CASSLSGGRETQYF.

This sequence joins TRBV6-1 and TRBJ2-7; perhaps D is TRBD1 or TRBD2 (5 bases each). This CDR3 has 13 residues. Germline lookup yields CDR1 MNHNS and CDR2 SASEGT. Trimming cost V 2 bases and J 7 bases, with 12 bases left between them. CDR3 amino acids: CASSERGLGEQYF. CDR3 bases: TGTGCCAGCAGTGAACGGGGCTTGGGTGAGCAGTACTTC.

This clone was counted a single time. The chain joins TRBV27 to TRBJ2-1; 8 bases map to TRBD2. The V gene end was trimmed by 4 bases and the J gene end by 4 bases; junction bases not matched to a gene: 9. Germline V CDR1 and CDR2: MNHEY, SMNVEV (reference sequence). This CDR3 region has 16 residues. DNA of the CDR3: TGTGCCAGCAGTTCCAGCGGTAGCGGGACGTACAATGAGCAGTTCTTC. This gives the protein CASSSSGSGTYNEQFF.

The sample holds one count of this clone. The rearrangement uses TRBV30 and TRBJ1-2; no definite D call. Looked up from germline, CDR1 is GTSNPN and CDR2 is SVGIG (reference sequence). Deletions cut 4 bases from V and 7 bases from J, with 19 bases between. The CDR3 totals 14 residues. This CDR3 is CAWMKVFRSVGYTF. The CDR3 DNA sequence: TGTGCCTGGATGAAGGTTTTTAGATCCGTTGGCTACACCTTC.

The chain recombines TRBV24-1 with TRBJ1-2; D unclear. The CDR3 is 12 amino acids. Per the germline V gene, CDR1 is KGHDR and CDR2 is SFDVKD. With 3 bases removed from V and 7 bases from J, the gap between germline ends came to 8 bases. CDR3 DNA: TGTGCCACCAGTGATCCAGGTTTTGGCTACACCTTC. It is translated as CATSDPGFGYTF.

The chain carries TRBV9 and TRBJ2-3, with D tentatively TRBD2 (5 bases). The V end lost 4 bases, the J end lost 0 bases, and 9 bases lay between the germline ends. CDR1 and CDR2 from the germline V gene are SGDLS and YYNGEE. The CDR3 length is 14 residues. DNA of the CDR3: TGTGCCAGCAGCCCCCTAGCCAGCACAGATACGCAGTATTTT. This sequence encodes CASSPLASTDTQYF. Supplemented by reference TRBV9 and TRBJ2-3, the full variable domain reads DSGVTQTPKHLITATGQRVTLRCSPRSGDLSVYWYQQSLDQGLQFLIQYYNGEERAKGNILERFSAQQFPDLHSELNLSSLELGDSALYFCASSPLASTDTQYFGPGTRLTVL.

The genes are TRBV5-1 and TRBJ2-5; weak D call: TRBD2 (5 bases). CDR3 length equals 15 residues. The germline V gene has CDR1 SGHRS and CDR2 YFSETQ. Trimming left V 0 bases short and J 4 bases short, with 13 bases between. The DNA for the CDR3 is TGCGCCAGCAGCTTGGCCGGACTTGAGGGAGAGACCCAGTACTTC. Protein sequence: CASSLAGLEGETQYF. Full variable domain (outside the CDR3, taken from reference TRBV5-1 and TRBJ2-5): KAGVTQTPRYLIKTRGQQVTLSCSPISGHRSVSWYQQTPGQGLQFLFEYFSETQRNKGNFPGRFSGRQFSNSRSEMNVSTLELGDSALYLCASSLAGLEGETQYFGPGTRLLVL.

This clone showed up just a few times. The J gene is TRBJ2-2, the V gene TRBV5-1, with D possibly matching TRBD1 (6 bases). Trimming took 0 bases from V and 1 from J, leaving 7 bases between them. The germline V gene encodes CDR1 SGHRS and CDR2 YFSETQ. The CDR3 extends over 15 amino acids. The CDR3 DNA follows: TGCGCCAGCAGCTTGGTACAGGGGAACACCGGGGAGCTGTTTTTT. Translated: CASSLVQGNTGELFF.

As for this clone: Different DNA sequences within this sample yield the same CDR3. V gene TRBV6-5 combines with J gene TRBJ2-3, with D perhaps TRBD2 (5 bases). The CDR3 is 12 amino acids. The germline V and J ends were trimmed by 8 bases and 3 bases, with 9 bases remaining between them. CDR1 MNHEY and CDR2 SVGAGI come from the germline V gene. This CDR3 reads CASGRGTDTQYF. As DNA, the CDR3 is TGTGCCAGCGGCCGAGGGACAGATACGCAGTATTTT.

CDR3 DNA: TGCGCCAGCAGCCTGACCCTAACTGGGGCCAACGTCCTGACTTTC. Protein sequence: CASSLTLTGANVLTF. The rearrangement joins TRBV5-1 to TRBJ2-6; no firm D call. V lost 4 bases, J lost 2 bases, and 10 bases lay in between. The CDR3 is made up of 15 amino acids. Germline assignment: CDR1 SGHRS and CDR2 YFSETQ. Full variable domain (rest looked up from reference TRBV5-1 and TRBJ2-6): KAGVTQTPRYLIKTRGQQVTLSCSPISGHRSVSWYQQTPGQGLQFLFEYFSETQRNKGNFPGRFSGRQFSNSRSEMNVSTLELGDSALYLCASSLTLTGANVLTFGAGSRLTVL.

The chain employs TRBV19 and TRBJ2-7; no clear D. Trimming cost V 2 bases and J 2 bases, with 10 bases left between them. Germline-derived CDR1 and CDR2 are LNHDA and SQIVND (reference sequence). This CDR3 region has 14 residues. CDR3 loop: CASSISARPYEQYF. The CDR3, as DNA: TGTGCCAGTAGTATATCGGCCAGACCCTACGAGCAGTACTTC.

With regard to this clone: Its ends do not fully match the called genes, so a read error is possible. CDR3 bases: TGTGCCATCAGTGAAAGACTAGCCTCCAACGAGCAGTACTTC. Encoded protein: CAISERLASNEQYF. V usage is TRBV10-3 and J usage is TRBJ2-7, with 7 bases lining up with TRBD2. The length of the CDR3 is 14 residues. Germline assignment: CDR1 ENHRY and CDR2 SYGVKD.

V is TRBV6-1 and J is TRBJ2-2, with D possibly TRBD1 on 5 matching bases. The germline V and J ends were trimmed by 2 bases and 0 bases, with 7 bases remaining between them. The CDR3 spans 15 residues. CDR1 is MNHNS, CDR2 SASEGT, per germline. As DNA, the CDR3 is TGTGCCAGCAGTGAACAGGGATCGAACACCGGGGAGCTGTTTTTT. Amino acids: CASSEQGSNTGELFF.

This clone is a singleton in its sample. The chain joins TRBV4-2 to TRBJ1-2; D unresolved. Per germline, CDR1 LGHNA and CDR2 YNFKEQ. This CDR3 contains 14 residues. Trimming cost V 0 bases and J 4 bases, with 9 bases left between them. The CDR3 loop reads CASSQDLGLYGYTF. The CDR3 nucleotides read TGTGCCAGCAGCCAAGATTTAGGGCTCTATGGCTACACCTTC.

This clone was seen only a few times. V and J are TRBV14 and TRBJ2-1; D may be TRBD1 (5 bases). Trimming left V 3 bases short and J 1 base short, with 13 bases between. The CDR3 sequence is 16 residues long. From germline, CDR1 is SGHDN and CDR2 FVKESK. In DNA, the CDR3 is TGTGCCAGCAGCCATCGGCCGGACACATCCTACAATGAGCAGTTCTTC. Translated, it gives CASSHRPDTSYNEQFF.

The chain is built from TRBV5-6 and TRBJ1-6; 11 bases line up with TRBD1. Germline V gene data show CDR1 as SGHDT and CDR2 as YYEEEE. With 4 bases clipped from V and 14 bases from J, the junction kept 14 bases outside the gene matches. This CDR3 region has 16 residues. CDR3 sequence reads: CASSVGQGAPFGALHF. The CDR3 DNA follows: TGTGCCAGCAGCGTCGGACAGGGGGCACCCTTCGGGGCCCTCCACTTT.

V is TRBV21-1 and J is TRBJ2-7. TRBV21-1 is listed as a pseudogene. The CDR3 totals 14 residues. The CDR3 sequence is CASYLTGGSYEQYF. The CDR3 DNA is TGTGCCAGTTATCTGACTGGGGGCTCCTACGAGCAGTACTTC.

The rearrangement uses TRBV12-3 or TRBV12-4 and TRBJ2-3, with D possibly TRBD1 on 6 matching bases. V was cut by 1 base and J by 7 bases, with 9 bases left in between. The CDR3 totals 13 residues. CDR3 bases: TGTGCCAGCAGTTTAGTAACAGGGAATACGCAGTATTTT. Its protein is CASSLVTGNTQYF.

In this sample, this clone turned up a few times. Other DNA sequences in the sample encode the same CDR3. V and J are TRBV30 and TRBJ1-5; D uncertain. CDR1 is GTSNPN and CDR2 is SVGIG in the germline V gene (reference sequence). The CDR3 loop spans 13 amino acids. V shed 5 bases and J shed 4 bases, with 12 bases lying between them. CDR3 loop: CAWGRQTNQPQHF. CDR3 in DNA: TGTGCCTGGGGGCGGCAGACAAATCAGCCCCAGCATTTT.

The gene calls are TRBV9 and TRBJ2-1; 8 bases map to TRBD2. The ends lost 0 bases at V and 6 bases at J; junction bases unmatched: 2. There are 14 residues in the CDR3. From germline, CDR1 is SGDLS and CDR2 YYNGEE. The CDR3, as DNA: TGTGCCAGCAGCGTAGAAGGGACTAGCAATGAGCAGTTCTTC. Translated, it gives CASSVEGTSNEQFF. Together with reference TRBV9 and TRBJ2-1, the CDR3 gives the full variable domain: DSGVTQTPKHLITATGQRVTLRCSPRSGDLSVYWYQQSLDQGLQFLIQYYNGEERAKGNILERFSAQQFPDLHSELNLSSLELGDSALYFCASSVEGTSNEQFFGPGTRLTVL.

The V and J genes are TRBV21-1 and TRBJ2-1. TRBV21-1 is described as a pseudogene. The CDR3 has 17 amino acids. The CDR3: CASSKEGAGSNYNEQFF. CDR3 in DNA: TGTGCCAGCAGCAAAGAAGGGGCAGGGAGTAACTACAATGAGCAGTTCTTC.